The text below deals with one TCR beta chain. These data are taken from a study of blood T cell repertoires in COVID-19. This CDR3 is built from 13 residues. The ends were cut back, 5 bases at V and 5 bases at J, with 13 bases in the middle. Original methodology: Scientists estimated how many nucleated cells there were by amplifying reference gene primers. The assay was immunoSEQ multiplex PCR, and TCRdb's table has in-frame clones only and misses some. That table is the source of V, J and clone size, and D and trimming were worked out from the DNA. The sample lists roughly 160,000 clones, around 72% occurring once.

The specimen was peripheral blood. This clonotype was sampled from a woman of 80 years or more with acute or convalescent COVID-19. This chain links TRBV12-3 or TRBV12-4 with TRBJ2-7, with D hard to call. CDR3 coding DNA: TGTGCCAGCAGTCCCCGTCTAGAAAACGAGCAGTACTTC. Its protein is CASSPRLENEQYF.